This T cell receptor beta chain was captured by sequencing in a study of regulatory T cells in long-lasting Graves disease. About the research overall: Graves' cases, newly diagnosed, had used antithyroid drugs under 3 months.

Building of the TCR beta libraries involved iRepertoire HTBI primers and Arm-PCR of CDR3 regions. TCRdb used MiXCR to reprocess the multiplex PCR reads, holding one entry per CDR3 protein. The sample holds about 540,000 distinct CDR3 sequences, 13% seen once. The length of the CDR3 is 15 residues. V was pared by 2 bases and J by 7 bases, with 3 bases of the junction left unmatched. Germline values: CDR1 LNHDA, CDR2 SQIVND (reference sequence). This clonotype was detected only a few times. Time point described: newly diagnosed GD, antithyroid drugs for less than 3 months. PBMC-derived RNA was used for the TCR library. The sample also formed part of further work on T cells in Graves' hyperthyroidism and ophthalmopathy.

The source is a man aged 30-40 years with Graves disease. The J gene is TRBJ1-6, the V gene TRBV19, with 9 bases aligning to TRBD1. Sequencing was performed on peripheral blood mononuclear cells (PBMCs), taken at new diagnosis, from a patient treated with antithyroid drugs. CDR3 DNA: TGTGCCAGTAGTATACCCGGGACAGGGAATTCACCCCTCCACTTT. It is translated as CASSIPGTGNSPLHF.